What follows are 2 T cell receptor beta chains derived from one specimen sequenced in a study of T cell repertoires in cytomegalovirus infection. One entry per CDR3 protein results from TCRdb running MiXCR on the reads. The table lists around 180,000 distinct CDR3 sequences, under 30% of them singletons. The sample was PBMCs. These receptors were collected from a human donor in good health (CMV status not recorded). Some clones in this sample may be carry-over from other donors' samples.

This clonotype has just a few counts. The chain employs TRBV29-1 and TRBJ1-1, with TRBD1 as a possible D gene (5 bases). The ends were cut back, 7 bases at V and 1 base at J, with 10 bases in the middle. The CDR3 is 12 amino acids. Germline CDR1 is SQVTM and CDR2 is ANQGSEA. The CDR3 DNA sequence: TGCAGCGCGGCCGGGACGAACACTGAAGCTTTCTTT. Translating gives CSAAGTNTEAFF.

This clonotype was detected only a few times. The chain combines TRBV5-1 with TRBJ2-2; tentatively, D is TRBD1 or TRBD2 (5 bases each). V shed 0 bases and J shed 4 bases, with 10 bases lying between them. Germline V gene data show CDR1 as SGHRS and CDR2 as YFSETQ. CDR3 length: 15 residues. The CDR3 sequence is CASSLGDLGTGELFF. For the CDR3, the DNA is TGCGCCAGCAGCTTGGGGGACCTGGGCACCGGGGAGCTGTTTTTT.